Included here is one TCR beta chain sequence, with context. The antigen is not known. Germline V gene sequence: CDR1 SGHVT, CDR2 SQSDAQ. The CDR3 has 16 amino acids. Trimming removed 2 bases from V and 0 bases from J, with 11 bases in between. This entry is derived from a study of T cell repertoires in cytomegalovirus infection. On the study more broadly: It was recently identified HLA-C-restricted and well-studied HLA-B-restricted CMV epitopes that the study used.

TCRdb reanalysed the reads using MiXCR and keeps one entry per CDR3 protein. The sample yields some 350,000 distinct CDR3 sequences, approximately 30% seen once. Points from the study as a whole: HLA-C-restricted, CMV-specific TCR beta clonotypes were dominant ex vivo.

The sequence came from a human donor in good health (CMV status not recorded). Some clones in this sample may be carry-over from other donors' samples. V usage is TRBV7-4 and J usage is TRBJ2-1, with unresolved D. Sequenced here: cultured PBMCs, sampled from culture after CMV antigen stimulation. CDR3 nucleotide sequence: TGTGCCAGCAGCTTATCCGGCGGAAGCTCCTACAATGAGCAGTTCTTC. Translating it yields CASSLSGGSSYNEQFF. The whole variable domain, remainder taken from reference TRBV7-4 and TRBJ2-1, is GAGVSQSPRYKVAKRGRDVALRCDSISGHVTLYWYRQTLGQGSEVLTYSQSDAQRDKSGRPSGRFSAERPERSVSTLKIQRTEQGDSAVYLCASSLSGGSSYNEQFFGPGTRLTVL.